Sequencing of this T cell receptor beta chain was carried out in a study of OX40 agonist ivuxolimab in advanced cancers. Study-wide background: Males comprised 82.7% of the group, whose mean age was approximately 62 years (range roughly 23 to 80). Eligibility rules accepted prior anti-PD-1, anti-PD-L1 or anti-CTLA-4 therapy, and around 40% had some. Study-wide results and caveats: Some nonresponders likewise displayed low normalized T-cell clonal expansion.

Blood samples were obtained at baseline, cycle 4 day 1, and cycle 7 day 1. This table comes from immunoSEQ multiplex PCR, and its TCRdb copy is limited to in-frame clones, with some not included. The sample lists approximately 70,000 clones; 80% to 90% were seen once. CDR1 is SGHAT and CDR2 is FQNNGV in the germline V gene. The CDR3 is made up of 14 amino acids. Trimming removed 4 bases at V and 6 bases at J, with 12 bases between. Turning to this clone: Its target is unknown.

This chain joins TRBV11-2 and TRBJ2-2; the D gene is possibly TRBD2 (6 bases). Source: CD4+ or CD8+ T cells sorted from blood, taken in a trial of the OX40 agonist ivuxolimab. The sequence was collected from an adult with an advanced solid tumor such as melanoma, head and neck, liver or kidney cancer. The DNA of the CDR3 is TGTGCCAGCAGCTCCATTAGCGGACCCGGGGAGCTGTTTTTT. This translates into CASSSISGPGELFF. Based on the CDR3 plus reference TRBV11-2 and TRBJ2-2, the full variable domain is EAGVAQSPRYKIIEKRQSVAFWCNPISGHATLYWYQQILGQGPKLLIQFQNNGVVDDSQLPKDRFSAERLKGVDSTLKIQPAKLEDSAVYLCASSSISGPGELFFGEGSRLTVL.